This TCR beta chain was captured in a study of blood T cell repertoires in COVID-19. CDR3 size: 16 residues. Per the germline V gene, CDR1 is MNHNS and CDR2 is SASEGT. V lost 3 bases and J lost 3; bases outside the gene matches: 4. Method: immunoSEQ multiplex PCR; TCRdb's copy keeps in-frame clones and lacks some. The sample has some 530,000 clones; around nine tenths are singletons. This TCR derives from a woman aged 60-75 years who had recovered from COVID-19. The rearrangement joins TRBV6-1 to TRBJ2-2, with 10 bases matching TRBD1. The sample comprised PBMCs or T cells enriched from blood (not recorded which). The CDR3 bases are TGTGCCAGCAGTGACCGGACAGGGGGTTACACCGGGGAGCTGTTTTTT. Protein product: CASSDRTGGYTGELFF.